This is a list of T cell receptor beta chains from one sample in a study of Graves' ophthalmopathy and Graves' hyperthyroidism. TCRdb ran MiXCR on the multiplex PCR reads and lists one entry per CDR3 protein. Among 650,000 to 900,000 distinct CDR3 sequences listed, roughly 40% were seen once. The material sequenced was peripheral blood. These receptors were collected from an adult man with Graves' ophthalmopathy. The CDR3 runs from the conserved cysteine through the conserved F or W. The D gene is left open where the match is weak. The listing skips clone size in some rows; elsewhere it reads once, few, many or a size class.

v_call	d_call	j_call	clone_size	cdr3_aa	cdr3_nt
TRBV6-5	TRBD2	TRBJ2-7	-	CASSYILAGVHEQYF	TGTGCCAGCAGTTACATCCTAGCGGGAGTACACGAGCAGTACTTC
TRBV11-2	-	TRBJ2-5	-	CASSSGVVGVGQETQYF	TGTGCCAGCAGTTCAGGGGTTGTGGGAGTGGGGCAAGAGACCCAGTACTTC
TRBV15	TRBD1	TRBJ1-2	-	CATSGGTVRGYTF	TGTGCCACCAGCGGAGGGACAGTTCGGGGCTACACCTTC
TRBV7-9	-	TRBJ2-5	few	CASSPPPSGPTEETQYF	TGTGCCAGCAGCCCGCCCCCATCCGGGCCGACCGAAGAGACCCAGTACTTC
TRBV4-2	-	TRBJ1-1	few	CASSQDRSDTNTEAFF	TGTGCCAGCAGCCAAGATAGGTCAGATACCAACACTGAAGCTTTCTTT
TRBV13	-	TRBJ1-3	-	CASSLGTGNTIYF	TGTGCCAGCAGCTTAGGGACGGGAAACACCATATATTTT
TRBV6-6	TRBD1	TRBJ2-7	-	CASSFGQGRYEQYF	TGTGCCAGCAGTTTCGGACAGGGCAGGTACGAGCAGTACTTC
TRBV10-3	TRBD2	TRBJ2-2	-	CASCPAGGTGELFF	TGTGCCAGCTGCCCTGCGGGGGGGACCGGGGAGCTGTTTTTT
TRBV29-1	-	TRBJ2-2	-	CSVGSNTGELFF	TGCAGCGTAGGATCTAACACCGGGGAGCTGTTTTTT
TRBV11-2	-	TRBJ2-7	-	CASSLGTFNEQYF	TGTGCCAGCAGCTTAGGGACATTCAACGAGCAGTACTTC
TRBV20-1	-	TRBJ1-6	many	CSARDRDNSPLHF	TGCAGTGCTAGAGATAGGGATAATTCACCCCTCCACTTT
TRBV20-1	-	TRBJ2-7	-	CSATTADNYEQYF	TGCAGTGCAACGACAGCTGACAACTACGAGCAGTACTTC
TRBV24-1	-	TRBJ1-5	-	CATSDGRDNQPQHF	TGTGCCACCAGTGATGGTAGGGATAATCAGCCCCAGCATTTT
TRBV5-6	-	TRBJ2-7	few	CASSPERSYEQYF	TGTGCCAGCAGCCCGGAACGCTCCTACGAGCAGTACTTC
TRBV12-3/TRBV12-4	-	TRBJ1-1	-	CASSLGGRPGAEAFF	TGTGCCAGCAGCCTGGGGGGCAGGCCTGGGGCTGAAGCTTTCTTT
TRBV2	-	TRBJ2-7	-	CASSLNRAGYEQYF	TGTGCCAGCAGCCTAAACAGGGCGGGCTACGAGCAGTACTTC
TRBV2	TRBD1	TRBJ2-1	-	CARADRANEQFF	TGTGCCAGGGCGGACAGGGCCAATGAGCAGTTCTTC
TRBV5-1	-	TRBJ2-7	-	CASSSDIHYEQYF	TGCGCCAGCAGCTCGGACATCCACTACGAGCAGTACTTC
TRBV5-1	-	TRBJ2-7	-	CASSLAGEFSYEQYF	TGCGCCAGCAGCTTGGCGGGGGAGTTCTCCTACGAGCAGTACTTC
TRBV20-1	TRBD2	TRBJ2-5	-	CSASGTSIQETQYF	TGCAGTGCTTCCGGGACTAGTATCCAAGAGACCCAGTACTTC
TRBV29-1	TRBD1	TRBJ2-5	-	CSVGTGTTETQYF	TGCAGCGTGGGGACAGGGACGACGGAGACCCAGTACTTC
TRBV29-1	TRBD1	TRBJ2-3	-	CSARQGSTDTQYF	TGCAGCGCCCGACAGGGGAGTACAGATACGCAGTATTTT
TRBV10-2	-	TRBJ1-5	many	CASSDRQINQPQHF	TGCGCCAGCAGTGACAGACAGATAAATCAGCCCCAGCATTTT
TRBV6-1	TRBD1	TRBJ1-1	few	CAISDRDRAFF	TGTGCCATTTCGGACAGGGATAGGGCTTTCTTT
TRBV7-9	-	TRBJ1-2	many	CASSLARTANYGYTF	TGTGCCAGCAGCTTAGCGAGAACAGCGAACTATGGCTACACCTTC
TRBV9	-	TRBJ1-2	many	CASSDVPRDGGYTF	TGTGCCAGCAGCGACGTTCCGAGGGATGGTGGCTACACCTTC
TRBV10-3	-	TRBJ2-5	-	CAISEVGGQETQYF	TGTGCCATCAGTGAGGTAGGGGGGCAAGAGACCCAGTACTTC
TRBV10-3	-	TRBJ2-5	many	CAISEPPTGGQETQYF	TGTGCCATCAGTGAGCCACCTACGGGTGGACAAGAGACCCAGTACTTC
TRBV14	-	TRBJ2-5	-	CASSQDNQYF	TGTGCCAGCAGCCAAGATAACCAGTACTTC
TRBV15	-	TRBJ1-2	many	CATSRDLGSNYGYTF	TGTGCCACCAGCAGAGATTTAGGGTCAAACTATGGCTACACCTTC
TRBV19	TRBD1	TRBJ1-2	many	CASSKAQGAHYGYTF	TGTGCCAGTAGTAAAGCCCAGGGGGCGCACTATGGCTACACCTTC
TRBV19	-	TRBJ1-4	-	CASSTRGREKLFF	TGTGCCAGTAGTACCAGGGGTCGTGAAAAACTGTTTTTT